This T cell receptor beta chain was retrieved from a study of OX40 agonist ivuxolimab in advanced cancers. Overall study context: Dose-escalation patients had hepatocellular carcinoma, melanoma, renal cell or head and neck cancer.

On this clone: As yet, its antigen is unknown.

Patients with a history of autoimmune disease or on systemic immunosuppression were excluded. Study-wide results and caveats: At 0.1 to 3.0 mg/kg and by week 6, clonal expansion occurred in CD4+ and CD8+ blood T cells.

V gave up 5 bases and J gave up 7 bases, with 12 bases separating them. The length of the CDR3 is 13 residues. CDR1 is MNHNY, CDR2 SVGAGI, per germline (reference sequence). Generated by immunoSEQ multiplex PCR, the TCRdb table keeps only in-frame clones and is missing some. The top ten hold roughly an eighth of the sample, which has more than 70,000 clones, roughly 91% seen once. Sequenced material: CD4+ or CD8+ T cells sorted from blood, taken in a trial of the OX40 agonist ivuxolimab. V gene TRBV6-6 combines with J gene TRBJ1-5; D is unclear. The clonotype comes from an adult with an advanced solid tumor such as melanoma, head and neck, liver or kidney cancer. The CDR3 protein is CASSVTGGQPQHF. CDR3 coding DNA: TGTGCCAGCAGTGTAACCGGCGGACAGCCCCAGCATTTT.